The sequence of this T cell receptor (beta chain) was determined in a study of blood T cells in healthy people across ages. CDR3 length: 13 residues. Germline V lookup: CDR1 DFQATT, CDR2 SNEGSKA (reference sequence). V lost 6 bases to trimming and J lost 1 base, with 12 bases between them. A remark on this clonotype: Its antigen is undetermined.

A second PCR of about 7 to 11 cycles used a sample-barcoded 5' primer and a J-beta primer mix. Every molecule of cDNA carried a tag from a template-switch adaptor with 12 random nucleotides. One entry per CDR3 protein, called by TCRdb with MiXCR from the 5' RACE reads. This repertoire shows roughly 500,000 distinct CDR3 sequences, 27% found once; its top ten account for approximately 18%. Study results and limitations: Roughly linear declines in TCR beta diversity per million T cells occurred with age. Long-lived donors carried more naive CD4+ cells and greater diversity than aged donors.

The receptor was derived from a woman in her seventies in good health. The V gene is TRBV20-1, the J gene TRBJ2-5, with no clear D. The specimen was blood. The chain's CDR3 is CSANSESQETQYF. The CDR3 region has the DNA TGCAGTGCCAACAGCGAGTCCCAAGAGACCCAGTACTTC.